This T cell receptor (beta chain) was sequenced for a study of Ad26.COV2.S vaccination and SARS-CoV-2 variants. The CDR3 length is 15 residues. CDR1 is MNHEY and CDR2 is SMNVEV in the germline V gene (reference sequence). V was trimmed by 7 bases and J by 0 bases, leaving 12 bases between them. TCRdb's table, derived via immunoSEQ multiplex PCR, lists solely in-frame clones and lacks some. The sample includes about 480,000 clones, about 83% of them seen just once. Treatment of the sample: about 20 received Ad26.COV2.S at low or high dose, single or two shots; several received placebo; per-sample allocation not given. Day 63 after the first injection of vaccine or placebo was the sampling time.

This sample comprised peripheral blood, obtained in a trial of Ad26.COV2.S vaccine versus placebo. This TCR was recovered from a person aged 18 to 59 who received the Ad26.COV2.S COVID-19 vaccine or a placebo. The chain links TRBV27 to TRBJ2-2, with a possible D match to TRBD1 (6 bases). CDR3 DNA: TGTGCCAGCACCTTACAGGGATCGAACACCGGGGAGCTGTTTTTT. Amino acid sequence: CASTLQGSNTGELFF.